This is a list of T cell receptor beta chains from one sample in a study. TCRdb reanalysed the 5' RACE reads using MiXCR and keeps one entry per CDR3 protein. The repertoire consists of 45,000 to 55,000 distinct CDR3 sequences, with approximately 25% occurring once and the leading ten covering approximately 3.3%. Sequencing used tumor-infiltrating naive CD4+ T cells sorted from the breast tumor. These receptors all come from a female donor with breast cancer. CDR3s include the opening cysteine and the closing phenylalanine or tryptophan. The D gene is left open where the match is weak. Only part of the rows carry a size: once, few, many, or a class if the clone is expanded.

abundance	j_gene	v_gene	d_gene	CDR3nt	CDR3aa
many	TRBJ2-7	TRBV4-1	NA	TGCGCCAGCAGCCAAGAACGGTTCGGTGAGCAGTACTTC	CASSQERFGEQYF
many	TRBJ1-2	TRBV7-6	NA	TGTGCCAGCAGCTTAGAACATGGCTATGGCTACACCTTC	CASSLEHGYGYTF
NA	TRBJ2-7	TRBV7-8	NA	TGTGCCAGCAGCCCGGGACCACGCCTTGTCTACGAGCAGTACTTC	CASSPGPRLVYEQYF
medium-sized	TRBJ2-5	TRBV7-2	NA	TGTGCCAGCAGCTTAGCGCAGGGGAGGAGAGAGACCCAGTACTTC	CASSLAQGRRETQYF
many	TRBJ2-1	TRBV5-1	TRBD1	TGCGCCAGCAGCCCTCCTGGGACAGGGGGCGGGGATGAGCAGTTCTTC	CASSPPGTGGGDEQFF
NA	TRBJ2-7	TRBV12-2	NA	TGTGCAAGTCGCTCGGGTACGACAGGATTAACCTACGAGCAGTACTTC	CASRSGTTGLTYEQYF
many	TRBJ1-1	TRBV5-1	NA	TGCGCCAGCAGCTTAATCCTTTCCACTGAAGCTTTCTTT	CASSLILSTEAFF
NA	TRBJ2-1	TRBV11-3	NA	TGTGCCAGCTCCACAAGTTCTGAGCAGTGCTTC	CASSTSSEQCF
NA	TRBJ1-3	TRBV6-2/TRBV6-3	NA	TGTGCCAGCAGTTACAGGGCGGTTGGAAACACCATATATTTT	CASSYRAVGNTIYF
NA	TRBJ2-2	TRBV7-3	TRBD2	TGTGCCAGCAGTGGTAGCGGGAGTGGGGGCACCGGGGAGCTGTTTTTT	CASSGSGSGGTGELFF
NA	TRBJ2-3	TRBV27	TRBD1	TGTGCCAGCAGGAGACAGGGAAGGGCAGATACGCAGTATTTT	CASRRQGRADTQYF
NA	TRBJ2-3	TRBV9	NA	TGTGCCAGCAGCGTAGTGAACACAGATACGCAGTATTTT	CASSVVNTDTQYF
NA	TRBJ2-7	TRBV5-7	NA	TGTGCCAGCAGCTTGGAGCGGGCGAGGACCTACGAGCAGTACTTC	CASSLERARTYEQYF
few	TRBJ2-7	TRBV20-1	NA	TGCAGTGTGCGGGATGTGAGGGAGCAGTACTTC	CSVRDVREQYF
many	TRBJ1-1	TRBV30	NA	TGTGCCTGGAGAGATCAGGGGACGGGCACTGAAGCTTTCTTT	CAWRDQGTGTEAFF
NA	TRBJ1-1	TRBV12-3/TRBV12-4	NA	TGTGCCAGCAGTTTCACACCGGTAGGGCGTGAAGCTTTCTTT	CASSFTPVGREAFF
NA	TRBJ2-5	TRBV20-1	TRBD2	TGCAGTGCTCTAGCGGGAGGGCCCAAAGAGACCCAGTACTTC	CSALAGGPKETQYF
few	TRBJ2-6	TRBV5-5	NA	TGTGCCAGCGAGAGGAGGTCGGGGGCCAACGTCCTGACTTTC	CASERRSGANVLTF
NA	TRBJ2-7	TRBV6-5	TRBD2	TGTGCCAGCAGCGGACTAGACTTCGCCGAGCAGTACTTC	CASSGLDFAEQYF
NA	TRBJ2-3	TRBV4-1	NA	TGCGCCAGCAGCCAAGGAAGCGGAGAAGCAGATACGCAGTATTTT	CASSQGSGEADTQYF
NA	TRBJ2-3	TRBV3-1	NA	TGTGCCAGCAGCCCGACAGTTACTAGCACAGATACGCAGTATTTT	CASSPTVTSTDTQYF
NA	TRBJ2-2	TRBV5-1	TRBD2	TGCGCCAGCAGCTGGGGGGGGTTCCCCACCGGGGAGCTGTTTTTT	CASSWGGFPTGELFF
few	TRBJ1-1	TRBV5-1	TRBD1	TGCGCCAGCAGTCGGGACAGGCGGGGTGAAGCTTTCTTT	CASSRDRRGEAFF
NA	TRBJ1-2	TRBV2	NA	TGTGCCCGCCATCCGGGACTGAACCTTTATGGCTACACCTTC	CARHPGLNLYGYTF
many	TRBJ2-1	TRBV7-7	NA	TGTGCTAGCAGCCCCAGCTCCTACAATGAGCAGTTCTTC	CASSPSSYNEQFF
few	TRBJ2-1	TRBV12-3/TRBV12-4	NA	TGTGCCAGCAGTTTAAGGAGCTGGAGAGAGCAGTTCTTC	CASSLRSWREQFF
NA	TRBJ1-2	TRBV12-3/TRBV12-4	NA	TGTGCCAGCAGTTTCGGGGTTGGCAACTATGGCTACACCTTC	CASSFGVGNYGYTF
many	TRBJ2-1	TRBV5-1	NA	TGCGCCAGCAGCTTGATAGCGAAGGAGCAGTTCTTC	CASSLIAKEQFF
few	TRBJ1-5	TRBV12-3/TRBV12-4	NA	TGTGCCAGCAGCCGGGACACTCAGCCCCAGCATTTT	CASSRDTQPQHF
many	TRBJ1-1	TRBV7-2	NA	TGTGCCAGCAGCCCCAGTGGGCTAACGAACACTGAAGCTTTCTTT	CASSPSGLTNTEAFF
medium-sized	TRBJ1-2	TRBV6-5	NA	TGTGCCAGCAGTTACCGAAACAGGGAGGGCTACACCTTC	CASSYRNREGYTF
few	TRBJ1-4	TRBV10-3	TRBD1	TGTGCCATCAGTGACCCCGGGACAGGGGGCGCAGGTGAAAAACTGTTTTTT	CAISDPGTGGAGEKLFF
NA	TRBJ2-4	TRBV7-9	NA	TGTGCCAGCAGCCTCCACGCAGGGACCAAAAACATTCAGTACTTC	CASSLHAGTKNIQYF
NA	TRBJ2-1	TRBV10-3	NA	TGTGCCATCAGGGCGGGGGCCGGGGAGGGCTCCTACAATGAGCAGTTCTTC	CAIRAGAGEGSYNEQFF
NA	TRBJ2-7	TRBV11-3	NA	TGTGCCAGCAGCTTAGACACCGGGGGCGAGCAGTACTTC	CASSLDTGGEQYF
NA	TRBJ1-2	TRBV11-1	TRBD1	TGTGCCAGCAGCATGGACAGGGGAGTAAGTCGGGGCTACACCTTC	CASSMDRGVSRGYTF
NA	TRBJ2-3	TRBV10-3	NA	TGTGCCACAGGGTCAGATACGCAGTATTTT	CATGSDTQYF
once	TRBJ2-2	TRBV3-1	NA	TGTGCCAGCAGCCAAGTATCGGCGGCCAACGGGGAGCTGTTTTTT	CASSQVSAANGELFF
NA	TRBJ1-3	TRBV6-6	NA	TGTGCCAGCAAGGGGGCTGGAAACACCATATATTTT	CASKGAGNTIYF
NA	TRBJ2-1	TRBV5-1	NA	TGCGCCAGCAGCTTGAACGCTGGCAATGAGCAGTTCTTC	CASSLNAGNEQFF